This record looks at one T cell receptor (beta chain) sequence and its context. This sample was included in a study of blood T cell repertoires in COVID-19. Study in general: Researchers got acute and convalescent COVID-19 samples from the United States, Italy and Spain. PBMCs, B-cell-depleted T cells, or T cells provided the cDNA or gDNA that made up the material.

How the authors handled the data: Amplification of reference gene primers was used by the study to estimate nucleated cell counts. Sequencing used immunoSEQ multiplex PCR; TCRdb keeps in-frame clones, though not all of them. V, J and clone size are those of that table, while D and trimming were read from the DNA. The table has approximately 170,000 clones, about four fifths seen once. This CDR3 is built from 14 residues. J lost 6 bases, V lost 9 bases, and 11 bases had no gene match. Germline V CDR1 and CDR2: LGHDT, YNNKEL (reference sequence). Material: peripheral blood. This clonotype originated in an elderly woman with acute or convalescent COVID-19. The chain combines TRBV3-1 (or the pseudogene TRBV3-2) with TRBJ2-3, with 8 bases lining up with TRBD2. CDR3 nucleotides: TGTGCCAGTAGCTGGGGACTAGAGGGGGATACGCAGTATTTT. It codes for CASSWGLEGDTQYF.